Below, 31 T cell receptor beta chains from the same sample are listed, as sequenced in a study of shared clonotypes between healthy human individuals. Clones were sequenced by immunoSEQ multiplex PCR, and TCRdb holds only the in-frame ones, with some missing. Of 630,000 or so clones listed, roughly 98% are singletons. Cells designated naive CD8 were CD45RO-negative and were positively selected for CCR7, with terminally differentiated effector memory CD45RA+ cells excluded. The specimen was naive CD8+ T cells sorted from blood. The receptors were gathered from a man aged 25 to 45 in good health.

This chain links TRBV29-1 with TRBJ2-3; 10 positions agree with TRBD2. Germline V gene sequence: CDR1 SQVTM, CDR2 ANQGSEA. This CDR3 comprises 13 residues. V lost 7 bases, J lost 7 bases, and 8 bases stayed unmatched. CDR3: CSGLAGTSNTQYF. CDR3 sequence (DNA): TGCAGCGGACTAGCGGGCACCTCAAATACGCAGTATTTT.

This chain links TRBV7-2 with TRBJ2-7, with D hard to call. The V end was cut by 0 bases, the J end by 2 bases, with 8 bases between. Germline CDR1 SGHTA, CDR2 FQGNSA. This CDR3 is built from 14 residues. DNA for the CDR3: TGTGCCAGCAGCTTAGCGCGCACTACCTACGAGCAGTACTTC. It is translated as CASSLARTTYEQYF.

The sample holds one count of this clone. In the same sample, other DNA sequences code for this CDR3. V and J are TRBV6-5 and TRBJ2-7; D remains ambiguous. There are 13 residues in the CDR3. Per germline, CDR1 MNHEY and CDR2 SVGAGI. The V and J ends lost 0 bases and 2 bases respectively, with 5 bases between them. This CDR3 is CASSYSGAYEQYF. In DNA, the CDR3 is TGTGCCAGCAGTTACTCCGGTGCCTACGAGCAGTACTTC.

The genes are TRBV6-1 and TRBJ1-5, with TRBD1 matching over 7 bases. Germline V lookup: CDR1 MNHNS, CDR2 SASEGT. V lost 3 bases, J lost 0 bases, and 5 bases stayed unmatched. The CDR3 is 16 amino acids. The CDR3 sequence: CASSETTGYSNQPQHF. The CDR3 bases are TGTGCCAGCAGTGAGACGACAGGGTATAGCAATCAGCCCCAGCATTTT.

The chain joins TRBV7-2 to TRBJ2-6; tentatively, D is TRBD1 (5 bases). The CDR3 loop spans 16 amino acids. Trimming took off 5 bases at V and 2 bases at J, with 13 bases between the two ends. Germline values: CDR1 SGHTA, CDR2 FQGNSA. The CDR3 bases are TGTGCCAGCAGCCCTTCAATCAGGGCTGGGGCCAACGTCCTGACTTTC. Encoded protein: CASSPSIRAGANVLTF.

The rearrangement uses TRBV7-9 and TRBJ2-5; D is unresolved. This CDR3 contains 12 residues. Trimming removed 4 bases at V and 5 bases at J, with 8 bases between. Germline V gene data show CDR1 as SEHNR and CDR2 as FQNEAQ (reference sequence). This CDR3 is CASSSPAETQYF. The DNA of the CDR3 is TGTGCCAGCAGCTCCCCTGCGGAGACCCAGTACTTC.

The CDR3 DNA reads TGTGCCAGCAACCGGGGGGATTCCTACGAGCAGTACTTC. Protein: CASNRGDSYEQYF. The genes are TRBV6-5 and TRBJ2-7, with 7 bases aligning to TRBD2. With V trimmed by 7 bases and J by 1 base, 4 bases remained unmatched. This CDR3 is 13 amino acids long. Germline values: CDR1 MNHEY, CDR2 SVGAGI.

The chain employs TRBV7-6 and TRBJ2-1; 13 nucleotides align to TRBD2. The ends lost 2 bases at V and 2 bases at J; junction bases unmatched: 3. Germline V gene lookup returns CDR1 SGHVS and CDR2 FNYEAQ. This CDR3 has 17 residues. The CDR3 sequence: CASSLRGLAGAYNEQFF. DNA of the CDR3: TGTGCCAGCAGCTTACGCGGACTAGCGGGGGCCTACAATGAGCAGTTCTTC.

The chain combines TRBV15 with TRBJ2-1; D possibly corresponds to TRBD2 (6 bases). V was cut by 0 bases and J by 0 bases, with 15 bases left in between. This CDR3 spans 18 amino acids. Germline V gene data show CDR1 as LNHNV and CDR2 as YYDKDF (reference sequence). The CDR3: CATSRDTWQDYSYNEQFF. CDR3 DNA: TGTGCCACCAGCAGAGATACGTGGCAGGACTACTCCTACAATGAGCAGTTCTTC. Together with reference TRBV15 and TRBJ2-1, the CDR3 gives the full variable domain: DAMVIQNPRYQVTQFGKPVTLSCSQTLNHNVMYWYQQKSSQAPKLLFHYYDKDFNNEADTPDNFQSRRPNTSFCFLDIRSPGLGDTAMYLCATSRDTWQDYSYNEQFFGPGTRLTVL.

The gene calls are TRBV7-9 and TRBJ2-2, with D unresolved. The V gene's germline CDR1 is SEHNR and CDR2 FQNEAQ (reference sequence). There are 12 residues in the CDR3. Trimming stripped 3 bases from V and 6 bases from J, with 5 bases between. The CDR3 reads CASSFGSGELFF. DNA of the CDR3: TGTGCCAGCAGCTTTGGGTCCGGGGAGCTGTTTTTT.

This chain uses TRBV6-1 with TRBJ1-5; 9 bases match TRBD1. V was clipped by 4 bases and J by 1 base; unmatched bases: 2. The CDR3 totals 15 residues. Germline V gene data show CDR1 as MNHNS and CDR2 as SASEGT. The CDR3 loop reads CASSAGQGSNQPQHF. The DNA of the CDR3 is TGTGCCAGCAGTGCGGGACAGGGAAGCAATCAGCCCCAGCATTTT.

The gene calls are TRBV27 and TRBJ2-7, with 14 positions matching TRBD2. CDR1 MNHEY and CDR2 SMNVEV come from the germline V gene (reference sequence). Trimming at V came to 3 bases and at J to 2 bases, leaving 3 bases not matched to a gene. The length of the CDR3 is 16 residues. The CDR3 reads CASSFGTSGSAYEQYF. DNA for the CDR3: TGTGCCAGCAGTTTCGGGACTAGCGGGAGTGCCTACGAGCAGTACTTC.

The CDR3 reads CASSLTGASRHYEQYF. The CDR3 DNA follows: TGTGCCAGCAGTTTAACAGGCGCTTCACGGCACTACGAGCAGTACTTC. This rearrangement joins TRBV27 to TRBJ2-7; tentative D call: TRBD1 (5 bases). This CDR3 spans 16 amino acids. The germline gives CDR1 MNHEY, CDR2 SMNVEV (reference sequence). V dropped 2 bases and J dropped 3 bases, with 17 bases sitting between them.

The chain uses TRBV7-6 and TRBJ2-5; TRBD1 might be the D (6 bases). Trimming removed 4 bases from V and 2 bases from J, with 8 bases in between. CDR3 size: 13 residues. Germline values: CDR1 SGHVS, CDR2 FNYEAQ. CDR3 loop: CASSSGVQETQYF. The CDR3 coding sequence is TGTGCCAGCAGCTCAGGGGTTCAAGAGACCCAGTACTTC.

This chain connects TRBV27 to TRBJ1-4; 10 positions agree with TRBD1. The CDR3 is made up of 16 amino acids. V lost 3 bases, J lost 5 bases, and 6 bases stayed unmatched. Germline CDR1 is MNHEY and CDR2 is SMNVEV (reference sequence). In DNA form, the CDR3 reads TGTGCCAGCAGTTTCCAGGGACAGGGGCGAAATGAAAAACTGTTTTTT. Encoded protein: CASSFQGQGRNEKLFF.

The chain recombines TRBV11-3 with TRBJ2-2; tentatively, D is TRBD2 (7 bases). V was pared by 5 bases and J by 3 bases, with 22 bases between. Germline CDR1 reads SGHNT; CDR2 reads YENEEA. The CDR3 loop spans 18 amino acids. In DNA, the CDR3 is TGTGCCAGCAGCCCTTCTCCCCCCGGGGGGCGATACACCGGGGAGCTGTTTTTT. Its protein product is CASSPSPPGGRYTGELFF. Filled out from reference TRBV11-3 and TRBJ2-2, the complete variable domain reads EAGVVQSPRYKIIEKKQPVAFWCNPISGHNTLYWYLQNLGQGPELLIRYENEEAVDDSQLPKDRFSAERLKGVDSTLKIQPAELGDSAVYLCASSPSPPGGRYTGELFFGEGSRLTVL.

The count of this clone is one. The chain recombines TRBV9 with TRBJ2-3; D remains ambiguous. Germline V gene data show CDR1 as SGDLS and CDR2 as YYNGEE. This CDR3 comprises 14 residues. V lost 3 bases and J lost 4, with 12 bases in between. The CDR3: CASSDGRQADTQYF. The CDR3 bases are TGTGCCAGCAGCGACGGACGGCAAGCAGATACGCAGTATTTT.

The DNA for the CDR3 is TGTGCCAGCAGTTTGGCCGGCCAGAGGTCGGAGACCCAGTACTTC. Its protein is CASSLAGQRSETQYF. V and J are TRBV28 and TRBJ2-5; D is unresolved. Germline CDR1 reads MDHEN; CDR2 reads SYDVKM. The V gene lost 3 bases and the J gene lost 5 bases, with 16 bases spanning the gap. This CDR3 is built from 15 residues.

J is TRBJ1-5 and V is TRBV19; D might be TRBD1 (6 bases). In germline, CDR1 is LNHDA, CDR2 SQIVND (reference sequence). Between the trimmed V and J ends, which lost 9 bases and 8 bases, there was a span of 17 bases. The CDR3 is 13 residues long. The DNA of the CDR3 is TGTGCCAGCCTCAGGGGCCCCGGGGAGCCCCAGCATTTT. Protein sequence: CASLRGPGEPQHF.

CDR3 in DNA: TGTGCCAGCAGTGTGTGGGTGAATCAGCCCCAGCATTTT. Translation gives CASSVWVNQPQHF. The rearrangement joins TRBV2 to TRBJ1-5; D is uncertain. V lost 4 bases and J lost 4, with 8 bases in between. The length of the CDR3 is 13 residues. Germline V CDR1 and CDR2: SNHLY, FYNNEI. Supplemented by reference TRBV2 and TRBJ1-5, the full variable domain reads EPEVTQTPSHQVTQMGQEVILRCVPISNHLYFYWYRQILGQKVEFLVSFYNNEISEKSEIFDDQFSVERPDGSNFTLKIRSTKLEDSAMYFCASSVWVNQPQHFGDGTRLSIL.

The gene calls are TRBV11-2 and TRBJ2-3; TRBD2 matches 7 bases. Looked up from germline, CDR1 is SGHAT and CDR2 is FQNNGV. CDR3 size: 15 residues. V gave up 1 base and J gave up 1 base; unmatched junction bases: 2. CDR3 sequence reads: CASSLAGGGTDTQYF. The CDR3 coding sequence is TGTGCCAGCAGCTTAGCGGGGGGAGGCACAGATACGCAGTATTTT.

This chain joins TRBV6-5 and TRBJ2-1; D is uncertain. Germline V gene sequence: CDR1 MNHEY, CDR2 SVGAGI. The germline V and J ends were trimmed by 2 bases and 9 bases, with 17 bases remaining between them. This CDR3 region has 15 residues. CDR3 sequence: CASSYAYPDPREQFF. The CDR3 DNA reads TGTGCCAGCAGTTACGCTTACCCGGATCCTCGTGAGCAGTTCTTC.

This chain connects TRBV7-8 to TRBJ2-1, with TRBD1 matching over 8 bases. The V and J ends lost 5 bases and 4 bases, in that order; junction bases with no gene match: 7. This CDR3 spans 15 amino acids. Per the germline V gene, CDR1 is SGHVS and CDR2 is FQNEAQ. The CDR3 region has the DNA TGTGCCAGCAGCGACCGGGACAGGAAATACAATGAGCAGTTCTTC. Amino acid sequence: CASSDRDRKYNEQFF.

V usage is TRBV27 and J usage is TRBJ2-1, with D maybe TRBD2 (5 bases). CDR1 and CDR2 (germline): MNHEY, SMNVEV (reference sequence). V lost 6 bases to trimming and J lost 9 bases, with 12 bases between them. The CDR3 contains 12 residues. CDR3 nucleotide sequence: TGTGCCAGCAGCTTACTCGGGGTTGAGCAGTTCTTC. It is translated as CASSLLGVEQFF.

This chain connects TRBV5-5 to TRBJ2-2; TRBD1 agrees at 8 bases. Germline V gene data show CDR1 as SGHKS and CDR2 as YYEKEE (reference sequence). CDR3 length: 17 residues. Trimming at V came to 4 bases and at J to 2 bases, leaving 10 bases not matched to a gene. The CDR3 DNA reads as TGTGCCAGCAGCGGTCTAAGCAGGGGGCAAAACACCGGGGAGCTGTTTTTT. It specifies CASSGLSRGQNTGELFF.

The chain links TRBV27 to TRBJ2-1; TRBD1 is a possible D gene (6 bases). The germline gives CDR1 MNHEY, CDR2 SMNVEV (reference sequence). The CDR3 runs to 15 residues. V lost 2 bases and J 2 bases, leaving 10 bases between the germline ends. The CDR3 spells CASSLTGLPYNEQFF. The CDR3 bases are TGTGCCAGCAGTTTAACAGGGCTTCCCTACAATGAGCAGTTCTTC.

For the CDR3, the DNA is TGTGCCAGCAGTGAAGCCCGGGACCCCTCGTACGAGCAGTACTTC. Translating gives CASSEARDPSYEQYF. The chain has TRBV6-1 and TRBJ2-7; the D gene could be TRBD1 or TRBD2 (5 bases each). Germline values: CDR1 MNHNS, CDR2 SASEGT. V lost 0 bases and J lost 4, with 13 bases in between. The CDR3 spans 15 residues.

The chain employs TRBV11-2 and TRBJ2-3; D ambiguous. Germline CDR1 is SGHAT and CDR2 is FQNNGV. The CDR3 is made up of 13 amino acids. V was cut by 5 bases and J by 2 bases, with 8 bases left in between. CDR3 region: CASSPLTTDTQYF. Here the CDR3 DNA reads TGTGCCAGCAGCCCTCTCACCACAGATACGCAGTATTTT. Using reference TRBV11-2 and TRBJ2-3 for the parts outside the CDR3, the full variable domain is EAGVAQSPRYKIIEKRQSVAFWCNPISGHATLYWYQQILGQGPKLLIQFQNNGVVDDSQLPKDRFSAERLKGVDSTLKIQPAKLEDSAVYLCASSPLTTDTQYFGPGTRLTVL.

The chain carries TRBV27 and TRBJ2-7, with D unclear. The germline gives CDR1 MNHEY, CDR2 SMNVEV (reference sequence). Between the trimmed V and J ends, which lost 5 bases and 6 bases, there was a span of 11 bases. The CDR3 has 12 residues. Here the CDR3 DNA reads TGTGCCAGCAGTGGCCCTACGGGCGAGCAGTACTTC. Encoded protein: CASSGPTGEQYF.

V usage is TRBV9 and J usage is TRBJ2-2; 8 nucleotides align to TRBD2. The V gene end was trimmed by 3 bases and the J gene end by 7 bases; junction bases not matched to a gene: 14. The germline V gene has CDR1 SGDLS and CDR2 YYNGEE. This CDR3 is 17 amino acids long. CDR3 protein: CASSAPSSGSGIGELFF. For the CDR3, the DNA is TGTGCCAGCAGCGCACCCTCTAGCGGGTCTGGGATCGGGGAGCTGTTTTTT.

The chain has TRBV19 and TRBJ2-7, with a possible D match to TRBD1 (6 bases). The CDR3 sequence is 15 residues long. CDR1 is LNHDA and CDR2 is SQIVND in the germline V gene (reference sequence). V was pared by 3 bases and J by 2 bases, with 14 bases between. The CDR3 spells CASSMSDSGTYEQYF. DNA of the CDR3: TGTGCCAGTAGTATGTCGGACAGTGGAACCTACGAGCAGTACTTC.